The rows below give T cell receptor beta chains drawn from one sample of a study of cytomegalovirus exposure and HLA in healthy donors. Assay used: immunoSEQ multiplex PCR; TCRdb lists only in-frame clones, some missing. This sample yields over 150,000 clones, of which 80% to 90% are seen a single time; 4.8% belongs to the top ten. The source material was PBMCs. All receptors derive from a girl aged 5 to 17 in good health and CMV-seropositive. The CDR3 runs from the conserved cysteine through the conserved F or W. D genes are given only for firm matches. Expanded clones are given a class, and other clones once, few, many or no size at all.

TRBV4-1,-,TRBJ1-5,-,CASSQFGGLGQPQHF,TGCGCCAGCAGCCAATTTGGCGGGCTAGGACAGCCCCAGCATTTT
TRBV5-1,-,TRBJ2-1,TRBD2,CASSSGGASEQFF,TGCGCCAGCAGTAGCGGGGGGGCAAGTGAGCAGTTCTTC
TRBV2,-,TRBJ2-7,TRBD1,CALWTGASEQYF,TGTGCCTTATGGACAGGGGCCTCCGAGCAGTACTTC
TRBV7-2,-,TRBJ2-5,TRBD2,CASVLAGGYQETQYF,TGTGCCAGCGTACTAGCGGGGGGGTACCAAGAGACCCAGTACTTC
TRBV9,-,TRBJ1-1,TRBD1,CASSAGQDTEAFF,TGTGCCAGCAGCGCGGGACAGGACACTGAAGCTTTCTTT
TRBV6-1,few,TRBJ2-1,-,CASSVQGIGNEQFF,TGTGCCAGCAGTGTACAGGGTATCGGCAATGAGCAGTTCTTC
TRBV9,-,TRBJ2-7,-,CASSWGRSSYEQYF,TGTGCCAGCAGTTGGGGCAGAAGCTCCTACGAGCAGTACTTC
TRBV10-3,-,TRBJ1-1,-,CAISGRENTEAFF,TGTGCCATCAGTGGGCGGGAGAACACTGAAGCTTTCTTT
TRBV19,-,TRBJ1-1,-,CASSIERLNTEAFF,TGTGCCAGTAGTATAGAGCGGCTGAACACTGAAGCTTTCTTT
TRBV2,-,TRBJ1-6,TRBD1,CASRRTGSNNSPLHF,TGTGCCAGCAGACGGACAGGCTCGAATAATTCACCCCTCCACTTT
TRBV5-5,-,TRBJ2-1,-,CASSLRGAGFIDEQFF,TGTGCCAGCAGCCTCCGTGGGGCAGGGTTTATCGATGAGCAGTTCTTC
TRBV29-1,once,TRBJ1-2,TRBD1,CSVVQGEGGYTF,TGCAGCGTTGTACAGGGGGAGGGTGGCTACACCTTC
TRBV7-2,-,TRBJ2-7,-,CASLTGQYF,TGTGCCAGCTTAACCGGGCAGTACTTC
TRBV2,-,TRBJ1-1,-,CASSPPGGAGEAFF,TGTGCCAGCAGTCCCCCCGGGGGGGCAGGTGAAGCTTTCTTT
TRBV5-1,-,TRBJ1-4,-,CASSLNFQGTTNEKLFF,TGCGCCAGCAGCTTGAATTTTCAGGGGACAACTAATGAAAAACTGTTTTTT
TRBV5-4,once,TRBJ1-5,TRBD1,CASSFGDRDFGNYNQPQHF,TGTGCCAGCAGCTTTGGGGACAGGGACTTTGGTAATTACAATCAGCCCCAGCATTTT
TRBV15,-,TRBJ2-5,TRBD2,CATRNLAGGQETQYF,TGTGCCACCAGGAATCTAGCGGGGGGTCAAGAGACCCAGTACTTC
TRBV7-9,few,TRBJ1-6,-,CASRSTGTAAPLHF,TGTGCCAGCAGGTCCACAGGGACGGCGGCACCCCTCCACTTT
TRBV6-4,-,TRBJ2-3,-,CASSDGRGEADTQYF,TGTGCCAGCAGTGACGGACGGGGTGAGGCAGATACGCAGTATTTT
TRBV10-1,-,TRBJ2-7,-,CASRETPQVFSPSYEQYF,TGCGCCAGCAGAGAAACACCACAGGTTTTTTCTCCCTCCTACGAGCAGTACTTC
TRBV7-3,-,TRBJ2-1,TRBD2,CASSSSSGVSYNEQFF,TGTGCCAGCAGCTCTTCTAGCGGGGTATCCTACAATGAGCAGTTCTTC
TRBV5-4,-,TRBJ2-4,TRBD1,CASSLKQGLDIQYF,TGTGCCAGCAGCTTAAAACAGGGGTTGGACATTCAGTACTTC
TRBV4-1,-,TRBJ2-3,-,CASSQDVRGTDTQYF,TGCGCCAGCAGCCAAGACGTTCGGGGCACAGATACGCAGTATTTT
TRBV5-4,-,TRBJ2-5,TRBD1,CASSLGTAQETQYF,TGTGCCAGCAGCCTAGGGACAGCTCAAGAGACCCAGTACTTC
TRBV29-1,-,TRBJ1-2,-,CSVGGGEITYGYTF,TGCAGCGTTGGAGGGGGGGAGATAACTTATGGCTACACCTTC
TRBV7-6,-,TRBJ2-3,TRBD1,CASSLVLGQARSTDTQYF,TGTGCCAGCAGCTTAGTACTGGGACAGGCTCGTAGCACAGATACGCAGTATTTT
TRBV14,-,TRBJ1-1,-,CASSQRGGPEAFF,TGTGCCAGCAGCCAACGAGGAGGGCCTGAAGCTTTCTTT
TRBV5-5,-,TRBJ1-5,-,CASSARGYSNQPQHF,TGTGCCAGCAGCGCCAGGGGTTATAGCAATCAGCCCCAGCATTTT
TRBV21-1,-,TRBJ2-5,-,CASSKKANGRNAVTGSPRGTQYF,TGTGCCAGCAGCAAAAAGGCAAACGGGCGGAACGCCGTAACAGGGAGCCCTCGTGGGACCCAGTACTTC
TRBV5-8,-,TRBJ1-1,-,CASSTDQGSMNTEAFF,TGTGCCAGCAGCACGGACCAGGGGTCGATGAACACTGAAGCTTTCTTT
TRBV7-9,few,TRBJ1-2,-,CASSLEIGRREFNYGYTF,TGTGCCAGCAGCTTAGAGATTGGACGGAGGGAATTTAACTATGGCTACACCTTC
TRBV4-2,few,TRBJ2-7,TRBD2,CASSQDPAGGEEQYF,TGTGCCAGCAGCCAAGATCCAGCGGGGGGAGAGGAGCAGTACTTC
TRBV5-4,-,TRBJ1-6,TRBD1,CASSAGTGRSPLHF,TGTGCCAGCAGCGCCGGGACAGGGAGGTCACCCCTCCACTTT
TRBV10-2,-,TRBJ2-1,-,CASSEGADGRGASYNEQFF,TGCGCCAGCAGTGAGGGCGCCGATGGTCGGGGGGCTTCCTACAATGAGCAGTTCTTC
TRBV19,once,TRBJ1-4,TRBD1,CASSIIRGRGEKLFF,TGTGCCAGTAGTATCATCAGGGGGCGGGGTGAAAAACTGTTTTTT
TRBV19,once,TRBJ2-3,TRBD1,CASSLGRGHKDTQYF,TGTGCCAGTAGTCTCGGCAGGGGGCATAAAGATACGCAGTATTTT
TRBV5-6,-,TRBJ1-2,TRBD1,CASSSRTGNYGYTF,TGTGCCAGCAGCTCTAGGACAGGGAACTATGGCTACACCTTC
TRBV5-1,-,TRBJ2-1,TRBD1,CASSLGTGYNEQFF,TGCGCCAGCAGCTTAGGGACAGGGTACAATGAGCAGTTCTTC
TRBV12-5,-,TRBJ2-7,-,CASGRDSYEQYF,TGTGCTAGTGGACGCGACAGTTACGAGCAGTACTTC
TRBV2,-,TRBJ1-1,-,CATMDTLEAFF,TGTGCCACCATGGACACCTTAGAAGCTTTCTTT
TRBV6-1,-,TRBJ1-3,-,CASTGIVSGNTIYF,TGTGCCAGCACGGGTATAGTCTCTGGAAACACCATATATTTT
TRBV11-1,-,TRBJ2-1,TRBD2,CASSLGLAGGQFF,TGTGCCAGCAGCTTAGGGCTAGCGGGGGGTCAGTTCTTC
TRBV5-1,-,TRBJ1-1,-,CASSPLGGDKAEAFF,TGCGCCAGCAGCCCCTTAGGGGGGGATAAGGCTGAAGCTTTCTTT
TRBV2,-,TRBJ2-7,-,CASSEALGGQYF,TGTGCCAGCAGTGAAGCGCTCGGAGGGCAGTACTTC
TRBV4-1,-,TRBJ2-7,TRBD1,CASSPRTGENEQYF,TGCGCCAGCAGCCCACGAACAGGGGAAAACGAGCAGTACTTC
TRBV6-6,-,TRBJ1-1,-,CASSYSAGNTEAFF,TGTGCCAGCAGTTACTCGGCAGGGAACACTGAAGCTTTCTTT
TRBV30,-,TRBJ1-4,TRBD1,CAWRVTGVNEKLFF,TGTGCCTGGAGGGTTACAGGGGTCAATGAAAAACTGTTTTTT
TRBV4-1,-,TRBJ2-1,TRBD2,CASSRAGLAAIQRDEQFF,TGCGCCAGCAGCCGGGCGGGACTAGCGGCCATTCAACGGGATGAGCAGTTCTTC
TRBV7-2,few,TRBJ2-5,-,CASSIVETQYF,TGTGCCAGCAGCATCGTGGAGACCCAGTACTTC
TRBV27,medium-sized,TRBJ1-1,-,CASSRIGGTEAFF,TGTGCCAGCAGTCGTATCGGTGGCACTGAAGCTTTCTTT
TRBV6-5,-,TRBJ1-1,TRBD1,CASSPDRAYTEAFF,TGTGCCAGCAGCCCAGACAGGGCCTACACTGAAGCTTTCTTT
TRBV19,-,TRBJ2-5,-,CASSSMTGLAQETQYF,TGTGCCAGTAGTTCCATGACAGGACTCGCCCAAGAGACCCAGTACTTC